Below are 2 T cell receptor beta chains sequenced from a single sample in a study of T-cell reconstitution after alpha-beta-depleted transplantation in children. TCRbeta library preparation incorporated unique molecular identifiers. TCRdb reanalysed the PCR reads using MiXCR and keeps one entry per CDR3 protein. The sample consists of a few hundred thousand distinct CDR3 sequences, 15% to 20% of them appearing once. Sequences were derived from PBMCs from the stem cell graft donor, sampled from the stem cell graft. The receptors here all came from a human donor who donated a stem cell graft to a child with acute lymphoblastic leukemia.

This clonotype showed up just a few times. The chain employs TRBV7-9 and TRBJ1-1; maybe TRBD1 (6 bases). From germline, CDR1 is SEHNR and CDR2 FQNEAQ (reference sequence). V was clipped by 9 bases and J by 2 bases, with 13 bases between them. The CDR3 spans 13 residues. The CDR3: CASRGATNTEAFF. CDR3 DNA sequence: TGTGCCAGTAGGGGGGCCACAAACACTGAAGCTTTCTTT. Full variable domain (missing parts from reference TRBV7-9 and TRBJ1-1): DTGVSQNPRHKITKRGQNVTFRCDPISEHNRLYWYRQTLGQGPEFLTYFQNEAQLEKSRLLSDRFSAERPKGSFSTLEIQRTEQGDSAMYLCASRGATNTEAFFGQGTRLTVV.

This clonotype was picked up a small number of times. V usage is TRBV7-3 and J usage is TRBJ2-2; D possibly corresponds to TRBD2 (6 bases). Germline CDR1 reads SGHTA; CDR2 reads FQGTGA. Deletions cut 1 base from V and 4 bases from J, with 7 bases between. This CDR3 is built from 14 residues. CDR3 loop: CASSLNGGTGELFF. For the CDR3, the DNA is TGTGCCAGCAGCTTAAACGGGGGCACCGGGGAGCTGTTTTTT.